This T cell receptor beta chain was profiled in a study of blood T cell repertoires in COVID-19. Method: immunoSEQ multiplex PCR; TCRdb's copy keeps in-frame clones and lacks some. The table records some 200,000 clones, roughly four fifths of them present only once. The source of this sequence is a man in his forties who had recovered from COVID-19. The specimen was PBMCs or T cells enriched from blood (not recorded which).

CDR3 residues: CASSPPGVSSTDTQYF. The DNA of the CDR3 is TGCGCCAGCAGCCCGCCGGGGGTGTCAAGCACAGATACGCAGTATTTT. The chain couples TRBV5-1 to TRBJ2-3; D possibly corresponds to TRBD2 (6 bases). CDR3 size: 16 residues. Germline V gene data show CDR1 as SGHRS and CDR2 as YFSETQ. The ends were cut back, 4 bases at V and 0 bases at J, with 15 bases in the middle. Full variable domain (remainder filled in from reference TRBV5-1 and TRBJ2-3): KAGVTQTPRYLIKTRGQQVTLSCSPISGHRSVSWYQQTPGQGLQFLFEYFSETQRNKGNFPGRFSGRQFSNSRSEMNVSTLELGDSALYLCASSPPGVSSTDTQYFGPGTRLTVL.